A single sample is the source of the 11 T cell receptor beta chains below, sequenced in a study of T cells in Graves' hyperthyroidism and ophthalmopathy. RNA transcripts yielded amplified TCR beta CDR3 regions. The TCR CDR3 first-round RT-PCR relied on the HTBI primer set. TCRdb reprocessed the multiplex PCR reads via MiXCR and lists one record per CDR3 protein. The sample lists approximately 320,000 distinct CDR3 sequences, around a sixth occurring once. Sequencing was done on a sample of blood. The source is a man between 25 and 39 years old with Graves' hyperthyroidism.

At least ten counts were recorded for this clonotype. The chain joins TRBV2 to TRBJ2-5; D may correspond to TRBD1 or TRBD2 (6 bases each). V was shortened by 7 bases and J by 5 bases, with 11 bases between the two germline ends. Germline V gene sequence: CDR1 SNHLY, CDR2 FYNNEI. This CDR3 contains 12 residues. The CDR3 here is CASTQGGETQYF. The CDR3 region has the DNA TGTGCCAGCACTCAAGGGGGGGAGACCCAGTACTTC.

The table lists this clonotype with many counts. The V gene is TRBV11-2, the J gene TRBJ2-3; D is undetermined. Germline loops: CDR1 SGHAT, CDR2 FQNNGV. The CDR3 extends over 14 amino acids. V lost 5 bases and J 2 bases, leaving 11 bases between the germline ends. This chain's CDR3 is CASSRGVNTDTQYF. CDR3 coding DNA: TGTGCCAGCAGCCGCGGAGTAAACACAGATACGCAGTATTTT.

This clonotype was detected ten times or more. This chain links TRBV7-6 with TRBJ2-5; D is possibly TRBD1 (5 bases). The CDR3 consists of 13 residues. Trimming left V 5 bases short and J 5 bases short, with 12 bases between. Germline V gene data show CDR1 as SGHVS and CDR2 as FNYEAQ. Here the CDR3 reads CASSPDKAETQYF. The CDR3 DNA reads TGTGCCAGCAGCCCGGACAAGGCGGAGACCCAGTACTTC.

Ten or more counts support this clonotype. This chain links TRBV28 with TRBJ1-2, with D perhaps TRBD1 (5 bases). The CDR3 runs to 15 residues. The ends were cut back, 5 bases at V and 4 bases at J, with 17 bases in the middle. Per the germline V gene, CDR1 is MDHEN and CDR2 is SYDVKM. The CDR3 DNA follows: TGTGCCAGCAGTCCCCGGTTGACAGCCTCCTATGGCTACACCTTC. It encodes CASSPRLTASYGYTF.

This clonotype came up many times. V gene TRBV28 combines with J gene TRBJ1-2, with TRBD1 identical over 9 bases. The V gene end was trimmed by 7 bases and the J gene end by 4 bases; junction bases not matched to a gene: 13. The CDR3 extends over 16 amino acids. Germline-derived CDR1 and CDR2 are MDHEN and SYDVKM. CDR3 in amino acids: CASTLQGGQGLYGYTF. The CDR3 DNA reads TGTGCCAGCACCCTGCAGGGGGGACAGGGCCTCTATGGCTACACCTTC.

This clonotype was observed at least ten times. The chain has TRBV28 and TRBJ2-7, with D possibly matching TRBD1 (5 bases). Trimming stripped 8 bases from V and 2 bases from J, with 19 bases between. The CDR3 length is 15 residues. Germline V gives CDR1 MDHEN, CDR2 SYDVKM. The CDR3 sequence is CASPPTGSPPYEQYF. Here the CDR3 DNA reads TGTGCCAGCCCACCCACAGGTAGCCCACCCTACGAGCAGTACTTC.

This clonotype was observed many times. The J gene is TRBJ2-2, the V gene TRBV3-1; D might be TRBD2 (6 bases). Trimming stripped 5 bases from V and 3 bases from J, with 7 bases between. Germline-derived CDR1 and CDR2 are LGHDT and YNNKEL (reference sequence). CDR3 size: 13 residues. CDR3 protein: CASSGDYTGELFF. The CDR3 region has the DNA TGTGCCAGCAGCGGGGACTACACCGGGGAGCTGTTTTTT.

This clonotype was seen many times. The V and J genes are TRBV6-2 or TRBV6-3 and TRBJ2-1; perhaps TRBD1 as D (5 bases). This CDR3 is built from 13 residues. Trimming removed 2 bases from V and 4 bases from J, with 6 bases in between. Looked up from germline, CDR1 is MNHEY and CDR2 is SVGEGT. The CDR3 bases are TGTGCCAGCAGTTACGCAGGGTACAATGAGCAGTTCTTC. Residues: CASSYAGYNEQFF.

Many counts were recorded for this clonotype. DNA for the CDR3: TGTGCCAGCATAAGGCAAACTGAAGCTTTCTTT. It codes for CASIRQTEAFF. V usage is TRBV2 and J usage is TRBJ1-1; D unclear. The CDR3 contains 11 residues. Trimming removed 7 bases at V and 5 bases at J, with 8 bases between. From germline, CDR1 is SNHLY and CDR2 FYNNEI.

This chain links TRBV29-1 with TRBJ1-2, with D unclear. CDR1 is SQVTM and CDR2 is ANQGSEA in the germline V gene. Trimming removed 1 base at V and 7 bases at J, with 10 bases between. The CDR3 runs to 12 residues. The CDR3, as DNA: TGCAGCGTTGAAGGTGCCATGGCTGGCTACACCTTC. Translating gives CSVEGAMAGYTF.

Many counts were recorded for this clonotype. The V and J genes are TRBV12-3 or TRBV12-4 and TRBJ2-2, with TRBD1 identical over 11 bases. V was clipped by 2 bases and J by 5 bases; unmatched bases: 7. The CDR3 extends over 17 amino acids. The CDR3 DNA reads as TGTGCCAGCAGTTTAACCTGGACAGGGGGCGTGACCGGGGAGCTGTTTTTT. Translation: CASSLTWTGGVTGELFF.